The T cell receptor (beta chain) under discussion was sequenced for a study of OX40 agonist ivuxolimab in advanced cancers. The data were produced by immunoSEQ multiplex PCR, yet TCRdb's version contains in-frame clones alone and is incomplete. The data contain fewer than 200,000 clones, around 94% of them seen just once; the ten biggest clones take up approximately 0.32%. Trimming stripped 3 bases from V and 6 bases from J, with 13 bases between. Germline CDR1 KGHSH, CDR2 LQKENI. The CDR3 has 14 residues. Sequences were derived from CD4+ or CD8+ T cells sorted from blood, sampled in a trial of the OX40 agonist ivuxolimab. The clonotype comes from an adult with an advanced solid tumor such as melanoma, head and neck, liver or kidney cancer. The chain couples TRBV18 to TRBJ2-3; D call uncertain. The CDR3 spells CASSPTSFSDTQYF. Written as DNA, the CDR3 is TGTGCCAGCTCACCGACGTCATTTTCGGATACGCAGTATTTT. Drawing the rest from reference TRBV18 and TRBJ2-3, the complete variable domain is NAGVMQNPRHLVRRRGQEARLRCSPMKGHSHVYWYRQLPEEGLKFMVYLQKENIIDESGMPKERFSAEFPKEGPSILRIQQVVRGDSAAYFCASSPTSFSDTQYFGPGTRLTVL.